The 14 T cell receptor beta chains reported below all come from one sample, sequenced in a study of radiotherapy plus CTLA-4 blockade in lung cancer (dated by TCRdb to the late 2010s). The library was built by means of the immunoSEQ multiplex PCR assay. What TCRdb holds here is the immuneACCESS table cut down to in-frame rearrangements. Part of the clones is not present; checked against another copy, under half of the missing clones reflect an unresolved V gene, and the others are unexplained. Across this sample there are about 62,000 clones, with roughly 76% seen only once. The ten largest clones capture approximately 2.9% of the sample. The sample here was peripheral blood, taken from a patient treated with radiotherapy plus ipilimumab. These receptors were collected from a human donor with non-small cell lung cancer who had a complete response to radiotherapy plus ipilimumab.

The CDR3 sequence is CASSLGPWEGAGELFF. CDR3 in DNA: TGTGCCAGCAGCTTAGGCCCTTGGGAGGGCGCAGGGGAGCTGTTTTTT. The chain links TRBV7-7 to TRBJ2-2; TRBD2 matches at 7 bases. The ends lost 1 base at V and 8 bases at J; junction bases unmatched: 10. CDR1 and CDR2 from the germline V gene are SSHAT and FNYEAQ (reference sequence). This CDR3 comprises 16 residues.

J is TRBJ2-1 and V is TRBV10-3; D is possibly TRBD1 (6 bases). Germline V lookup: CDR1 ENHRY, CDR2 SYGVKD. V gave up 5 bases and J gave up 4 bases, with 12 bases separating them. This CDR3 spans 14 amino acids. CDR3 residues: CAISRQDVYNEQFF. CDR3 nucleotides: TGTGCCATCAGTCGACAGGACGTATACAATGAGCAGTTCTTC.

This clone was detected once. The chain employs TRBV20-1 and TRBJ2-3; 8 nucleotides align to TRBD1. This CDR3 spans 11 amino acids. V shed 4 bases, J shed 8 bases, and the junction held 2 bases outside the gene matches. The germline gives CDR1 DFQATT, CDR2 SNEGSKA (reference sequence). The CDR3 nucleotides are TGCAGTGCTACACAGGGGGGTACGCAGTATTTT. It yields the protein CSATQGGTQYF.

This clone was found once. This chain connects TRBV7-2 to TRBJ2-1; 9 bases are a match to TRBD1. The CDR3 is made up of 15 amino acids. V gave up 5 bases and J gave up 5 bases; unmatched junction bases: 7. Germline V gene data show CDR1 as SGHTA and CDR2 as FQGNSA. CDR3 in DNA: TGTGCCAGCAGCGCGACCGGGACAGGGAACAATGAGCAGTTCTTC. Its protein product is CASSATGTGNNEQFF. The full variable domain, completed using reference TRBV7-2 and TRBJ2-1, is GAGVSQSPSNKVTEKGKDVELRCDPISGHTALYWYRQSLGQGLEFLIYFQGNSAPDKSGLPSDRFSAERTGGSVSTLTIQRTQQEDSAVYLCASSATGTGNNEQFFGPGTRLTVL.

V gene TRBV18 combines with J gene TRBJ2-7; 8 nucleotides line up with TRBD1. Germline V gene data show CDR1 as KGHSH and CDR2 as LQKENI. This CDR3 is 14 amino acids long. V gave up 4 bases and J gave up 5 bases; unmatched junction bases: 7. The CDR3 nucleotides are TGTGCCAGCTCACTGACAGGGGCCAGGGACGAGCAGTACTTC. Translation: CASSLTGARDEQYF.

The J gene is TRBJ2-3, the V gene TRBV10-1; 13 bases align to TRBD2. V was pared by 2 bases and J by 0 bases, with 5 bases of the junction left unmatched. Per the germline V gene, CDR1 is WNHNN and CDR2 is SYGVQD (reference sequence). The CDR3 runs to 18 residues. The CDR3 nucleotides read TGCGCCAGCAGTGAGCTGACTAGCGGGGGGTTCAGCACAGATACGCAGTATTTT. This gives the protein CASSELTSGGFSTDTQYF.

In its sample, this clone was seen once. CDR3 region: CASRQGGMNTEAFF. DNA for the CDR3: TGTGCCAGCAGACAGGGGGGCATGAACACTGAAGCTTTCTTT. The chain links TRBV6-1 to TRBJ1-1, with TRBD1 matching 8 bases. This CDR3 spans 14 amino acids. Germline V lookup: CDR1 MNHNS, CDR2 SASEGT. V dropped 6 bases and J dropped 0; count of bases not matched to a gene: 3.

V gene TRBV27 combines with J gene TRBJ2-1; a possible D gene is TRBD2 (5 bases). The CDR3 loop spans 15 amino acids. The germline V and J ends were trimmed by 3 bases and 4 bases, with 13 bases remaining between them. CDR1 and CDR2 from the germline V gene are MNHEY and SMNVEV (reference sequence). CDR3 region: CASSFRGYLYNEQFF. The CDR3 bases are TGTGCCAGCAGTTTTCGGGGTTACCTTTACAATGAGCAGTTCTTC.

V gene TRBV7-9 combines with J gene TRBJ2-1, with a weak D call TRBD1 (5 bases). The CDR3 sequence is 13 residues long. Germline CDR1 reads SEHNR; CDR2 reads FQNEAQ (reference sequence). V lost 3 bases and J 5 bases, leaving 8 bases between the germline ends. CDR3 sequence (DNA): TGTGCCAGCAGCTTTAGACAGAACAATGAGCAGTTCTTC. As protein: CASSFRQNNEQFF.

For this clone: An end of the junction does not agree with germline; a read error may underlie this. V and J are TRBV6-1 and TRBJ2-1; 9 nucleotides align to TRBD1. The CDR3 runs 17 residues. Germline lookup yields CDR1 MNHNS and CDR2 SASEGT. CDR3 in amino acids: CAISAGTGTGTYNEQFF. The CDR3 coding sequence is TGTGCCATCAGTGCAGGGACCGGGACAGGGACCTACAATGAGCAGTTCTTC.

This clone was picked up a small number of times. In the same sample, other DNA sequences code for this CDR3. The V call is TRBV5-1, the J call TRBJ2-2; 8 bases are a match to TRBD1. Germline assignment: CDR1 SGHRS and CDR2 YFSETQ. The CDR3 is 16 residues long. Germline trimming cut 0 bases from V and 2 bases from J; bases unmatched to any gene: 3. CDR3 DNA: TGCGCCAGCAGCTTGGAAGGACAGGGCAACACCGGGGAGCTGTTTTTT. Its protein product is CASSLEGQGNTGELFF.

The gene calls are TRBV11-2 and TRBJ2-1; D uncertain. V dropped 0 bases and J dropped 7 bases, with 10 bases sitting between them. Germline assignment: CDR1 SGHAT and CDR2 FQNNGV. This CDR3 comprises 14 residues. In nucleotides, the CDR3 is TGTGCCAGCAGCTTAGATCCCCCTCGGAATGAGCAGTTCTTC. Translation gives CASSLDPPRNEQFF.

The V and J genes are TRBV30 and TRBJ1-5, with 8 bases lining up with TRBD1. This CDR3 is 16 amino acids long. Germline-derived CDR1 and CDR2 are GTSNPN and SVGIG (reference sequence). Trimming at V came to 3 bases and at J to 2 bases, leaving 9 bases not matched to a gene. This CDR3 reads CAWSLTGDAGNQPQHF. CDR3 in DNA: TGTGCCTGGAGCTTGACAGGGGACGCTGGCAATCAGCCCCAGCATTTT. The full variable domain, in which reference TRBV30 and TRBJ1-5 provide the parts outside the CDR3, is SQTIHQWPATLVQPVGSPLSLECTVEGTSNPNLYWYRQAAGRGLQLLFYSVGIGQISSEVPQNLSASRPQDRQFILSSKKLLLSDSGFYLCAWSLTGDAGNQPQHFGDGTRLSIL.

V and J are TRBV4-1 and TRBJ2-3, with D possibly being TRBD2 (5 bases). The germline gives CDR1 MGHRA, CDR2 YSYEKL. This CDR3 region has 13 residues. Here the CDR3 DNA reads TGCGCAAGTCGCCCAACGGGGACAGATACGCAGTATTTT. Protein sequence: CASRPTGTDTQYF.